The rows below give T cell receptor beta chains drawn from one sample of a study of OX40 agonist ivuxolimab in advanced cancers. Some clones are missing from TCRdb's copy, which holds only in-frame ones; the method was immunoSEQ multiplex PCR. The table records 65,000 to 95,000 clones, 84% of them present only once. The source was CD4+ or CD8+ T cells sorted from blood, collected in a trial of the OX40 agonist ivuxolimab. All receptors come from an adult with an advanced solid tumor such as melanoma, head and neck, liver or kidney cancer. Both conserved end residues are trimmed from each CDR3.

9	TRBJ1-2	TRBV30	AWSVITGYT
17	TRBJ2-1	TRBV11-2	ASSLVGVRTGGRAGEQF
15	TRBJ1-1	TRBV19	ASRQGAQGRARAEAF
9	TRBJ2-3	TRBV28	ASSLDYTQY
14	TRBJ1-1	TRBV5-1	ASSPWYGTKNTEAF
12	TRBJ2-7	TRBV25-1	ASSRAAAPYEQY
13	TRBJ2-2	TRBV6-6	ASSYSFANTGELF
15	TRBJ2-1	TRBV5-1	ASSFDRGYAQYNEQF
14	TRBJ2-7	TRBV5-1	ASSSGTGTGLYEQY
11	TRBJ1-1	TRBV19	ASSIQGERTAF
14	TRBJ2-3	TRBV7-2	ASSRFRTGLTDTQY
17	TRBJ1-1	TRBV14	ASSQESGSFRGMNTEAF
13	TRBJ2-2	TRBV7-9	ASTRDRTNTGELF
11	TRBJ1-3	TRBV7-2	ASSRQNGNTIY
13	TRBJ2-2	TRBV10-1	ASSEGSPNTGELF
13	TRBJ2-5	TRBV19	ASNRLAGVQETQY
11	TRBJ2-1	TRBV5-1	ASSSGQYNEQF
14	TRBJ2-2	TRBV28	ASSLWSGGDTGELF
11	TRBJ2-3	TRBV6-1	ASGKTGTDTQY
14	TRBJ1-5	TRBV4-1	ASSQDGNRFNQPQH
13	TRBJ1-5	TRBV28	ASREANRDHQPQH
13	TRBJ2-1	TRBV7-3	ASSKRAGADNEQF
15	TRBJ1-1	TRBV4-3	ASSQDIRQSLNTEAF
14	TRBJ2-1	TRBV9	ASSAGPGTSGLEQF